The rows below give T cell receptor beta chains drawn from one sample of a study of cytomegalovirus exposure and HLA in healthy donors. TCRdb's copy holds only in-frame clones and misses some; the assay was immunoSEQ multiplex PCR. Here the sample spans 160,000 or so clones, around 77% being singletons. The sequenced sample consisted of PBMCs. These receptors all come from a man between 60 and 75 years old in good health and CMV-seronegative. Each CDR3 is given with its conserved first and last residue. Fields, in order: J gene, V gene, D gene, clone size, CDR3 protein, CDR3 DNA. The D gene is left open where the match is weak. Clone size is shown for a subset of rows, as once, few, many or a class of expanded clone.

J gene: TRBJ2-2; V gene: TRBV27; D gene: TRBD2; clone size: few; CDR3 protein: CASSLSTSGRLITGELFF; CDR3 DNA: TGTGCCAGCAGTTTATCGACTAGCGGGAGACTAATCACCGGGGAGCTGTTTTTT
J gene: TRBJ2-7; V gene: TRBV6-6; D gene: NA; clone size: NA; CDR3 protein: CASSYSHRAVGEQYF; CDR3 DNA: TGTGCCAGCAGTTACTCGCACAGGGCTGTGGGGGAGCAGTACTTC
J gene: TRBJ1-4; V gene: TRBV5-1; D gene: NA; clone size: NA; CDR3 protein: CASSLAGFNEKLLF; CDR3 DNA: TGCGCCAGCAGCTTGGCGGGGTTTAATGAAAAACTGCTTTTT
J gene: TRBJ1-2; V gene: TRBV5-5; D gene: NA; clone size: NA; CDR3 protein: CASSRLEQSSYGYTF; CDR3 DNA: TGTGCCAGCAGTCGTCTCGAACAGTCATCCTATGGCTACACCTTC
J gene: TRBJ2-3; V gene: TRBV7-8; D gene: NA; clone size: few; CDR3 protein: CASSVFADTQYF; CDR3 DNA: TGTGCCAGCAGCGTATTTGCAGATACGCAGTATTTT
J gene: TRBJ1-4; V gene: TRBV15; D gene: NA; clone size: once; CDR3 protein: CATSSSRQNEKLFF; CDR3 DNA: TGTGCCACCAGCAGTTCTAGACAGAATGAAAAACTGTTTTTT
J gene: TRBJ1-3; V gene: TRBV5-1; D gene: TRBD1; clone size: NA; CDR3 protein: CASSTYGTGGNTIYF; CDR3 DNA: TGCGCCAGCAGCACCTACGGGACAGGCGGAAACACCATATATTTT
J gene: TRBJ2-3; V gene: TRBV9; D gene: TRBD2; clone size: once; CDR3 protein: CASSGDRGGWEDTQYF; CDR3 DNA: TGTGCCAGCAGCGGGGACCGGGGAGGGTGGGAAGATACGCAGTATTTT
J gene: TRBJ2-7; V gene: TRBV6-5; D gene: NA; clone size: NA; CDR3 protein: CASTLQASSYEQYF; CDR3 DNA: TGTGCCAGCACCCTACAGGCCTCCTCCTACGAGCAGTACTTC
J gene: TRBJ1-5; V gene: TRBV28; D gene: TRBD1; clone size: NA; CDR3 protein: CASRSPGQNQPQHF; CDR3 DNA: TGTGCCAGCAGGTCTCCGGGACAGAATCAGCCCCAGCATTTT
J gene: TRBJ2-7; V gene: TRBV5-1; D gene: NA; clone size: NA; CDR3 protein: CASTASYQPGHEQYF; CDR3 DNA: TGCGCCAGCACCGCATCGTATCAACCTGGCCACGAGCAGTACTTC
J gene: TRBJ1-2; V gene: TRBV5-1; D gene: NA; clone size: NA; CDR3 protein: CASSLARGAYGYTF; CDR3 DNA: TGCGCCAGCAGCTTGGCCAGGGGAGCCTATGGCTACACCTTC
J gene: TRBJ1-5; V gene: TRBV10-3; D gene: NA; clone size: few; CDR3 protein: CAISESGQRHQPQHF; CDR3 DNA: TGTGCCATCAGTGAGTCGGGACAAAGACATCAGCCCCAGCATTTT
J gene: TRBJ2-7; V gene: TRBV7-6; D gene: NA; clone size: NA; CDR3 protein: CASSLDTIYEQYF; CDR3 DNA: TGTGCCAGCAGCTTAGACACTATCTACGAGCAGTACTTC
J gene: TRBJ2-3; V gene: TRBV5-1; D gene: TRBD2; clone size: NA; CDR3 protein: CASSRWTGGNEDTQYF; CDR3 DNA: TGCGCCAGCAGCCGGTGGACCGGGGGGAATGAAGATACGCAGTATTTT
J gene: TRBJ1-2; V gene: TRBV5-6; D gene: TRBD1; clone size: NA; CDR3 protein: CASSLDTTGGNYGYTF; CDR3 DNA: TGTGCCAGCAGCTTGGACACCACAGGGGGAAACTATGGCTACACCTTC